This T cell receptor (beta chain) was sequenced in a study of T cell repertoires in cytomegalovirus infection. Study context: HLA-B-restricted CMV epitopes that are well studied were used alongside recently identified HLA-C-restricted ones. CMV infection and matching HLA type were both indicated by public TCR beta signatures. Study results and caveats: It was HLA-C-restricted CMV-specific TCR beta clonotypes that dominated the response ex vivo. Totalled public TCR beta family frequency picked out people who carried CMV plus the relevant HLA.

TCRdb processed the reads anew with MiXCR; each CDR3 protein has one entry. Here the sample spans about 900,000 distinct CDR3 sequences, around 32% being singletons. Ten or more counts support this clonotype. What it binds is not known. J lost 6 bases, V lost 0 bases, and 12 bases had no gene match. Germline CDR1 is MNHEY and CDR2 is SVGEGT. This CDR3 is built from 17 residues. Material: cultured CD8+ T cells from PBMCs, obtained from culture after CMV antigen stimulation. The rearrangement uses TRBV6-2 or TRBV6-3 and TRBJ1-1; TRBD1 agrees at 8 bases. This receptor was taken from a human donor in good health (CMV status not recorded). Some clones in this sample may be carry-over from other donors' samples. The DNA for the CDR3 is TGTGCCAGCAGTTACTCGCCCCCAGGGGGCGGAATGCCTGAAGCTTTCTTT. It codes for CASSYSPPGGGMPEAFF.